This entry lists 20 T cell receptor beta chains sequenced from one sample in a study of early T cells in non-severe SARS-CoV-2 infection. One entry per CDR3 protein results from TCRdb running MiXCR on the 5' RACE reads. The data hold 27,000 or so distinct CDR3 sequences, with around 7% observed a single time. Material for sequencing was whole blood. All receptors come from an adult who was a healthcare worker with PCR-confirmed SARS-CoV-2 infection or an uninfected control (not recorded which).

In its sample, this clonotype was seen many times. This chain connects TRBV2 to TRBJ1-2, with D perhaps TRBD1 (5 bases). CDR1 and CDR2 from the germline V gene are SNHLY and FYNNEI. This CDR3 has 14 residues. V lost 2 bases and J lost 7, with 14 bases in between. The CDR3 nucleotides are TGTGCCAGCAGTGAAATTTACAGGAGGGGTGGCTACACCTTC. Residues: CASSEIYRRGGYTF.

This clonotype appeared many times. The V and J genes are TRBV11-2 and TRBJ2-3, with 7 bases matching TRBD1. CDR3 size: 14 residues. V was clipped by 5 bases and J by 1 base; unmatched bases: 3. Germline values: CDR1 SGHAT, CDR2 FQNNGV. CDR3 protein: CASSKGQGTDTQYF. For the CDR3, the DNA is TGTGCCAGCAGCAAAGGACAGGGCACAGATACGCAGTATTTT.

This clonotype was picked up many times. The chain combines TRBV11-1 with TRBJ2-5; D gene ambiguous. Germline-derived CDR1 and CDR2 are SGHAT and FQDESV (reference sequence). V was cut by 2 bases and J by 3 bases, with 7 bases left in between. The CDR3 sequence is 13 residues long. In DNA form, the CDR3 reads TGTGCCAGCAGCTTACTCATCAAAGAGACCCAGTACTTC. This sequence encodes CASSLLIKETQYF.

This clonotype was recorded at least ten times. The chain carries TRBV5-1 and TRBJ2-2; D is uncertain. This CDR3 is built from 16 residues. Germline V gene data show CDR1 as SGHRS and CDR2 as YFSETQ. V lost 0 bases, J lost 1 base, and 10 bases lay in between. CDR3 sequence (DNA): TGCGCCAGCAGCTTGGTTGTAGTAGGGAACACCGGGGAGCTGTTTTTT. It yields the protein CASSLVVVGNTGELFF.

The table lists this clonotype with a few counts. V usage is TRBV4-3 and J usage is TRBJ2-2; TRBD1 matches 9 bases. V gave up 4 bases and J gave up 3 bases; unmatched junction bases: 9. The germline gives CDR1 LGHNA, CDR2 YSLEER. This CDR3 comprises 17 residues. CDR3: CASSPGQGKSDTGELFF. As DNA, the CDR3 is TGCGCCAGCAGCCCAGGACAGGGGAAGTCGGACACCGGGGAGCTGTTTTTT.

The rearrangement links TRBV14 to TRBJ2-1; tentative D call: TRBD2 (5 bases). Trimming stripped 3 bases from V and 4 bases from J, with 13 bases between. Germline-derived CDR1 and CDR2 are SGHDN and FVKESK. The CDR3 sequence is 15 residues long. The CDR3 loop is CASSHRGVPYNEQFF. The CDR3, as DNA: TGTGCCAGCAGCCATCGGGGAGTTCCGTACAATGAGCAGTTCTTC.

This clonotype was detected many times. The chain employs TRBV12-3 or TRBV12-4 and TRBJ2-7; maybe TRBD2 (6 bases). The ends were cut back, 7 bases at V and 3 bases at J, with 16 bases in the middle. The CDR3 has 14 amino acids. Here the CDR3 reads CASTRAGLGYEQYF. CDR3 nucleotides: TGTGCCAGCACCCGCGCGGGGTTAGGCTACGAGCAGTACTTC.

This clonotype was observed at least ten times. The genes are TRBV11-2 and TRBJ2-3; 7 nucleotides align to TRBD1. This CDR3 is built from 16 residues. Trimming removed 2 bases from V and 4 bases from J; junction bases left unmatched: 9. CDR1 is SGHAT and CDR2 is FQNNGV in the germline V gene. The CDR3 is CASSLLGQGVADTQYF. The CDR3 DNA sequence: TGTGCCAGCAGCTTACTCGGCCAGGGGGTCGCAGATACGCAGTATTTT. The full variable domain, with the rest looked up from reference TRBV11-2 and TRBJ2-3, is EAGVAQSPRYKIIEKRQSVAFWCNPISGHATLYWYQQILGQGPKLLIQFQNNGVVDDSQLPKDRFSAERLKGVDSTLKIQPAKLEDSAVYLCASSLLGQGVADTQYFGPGTRLTVL.

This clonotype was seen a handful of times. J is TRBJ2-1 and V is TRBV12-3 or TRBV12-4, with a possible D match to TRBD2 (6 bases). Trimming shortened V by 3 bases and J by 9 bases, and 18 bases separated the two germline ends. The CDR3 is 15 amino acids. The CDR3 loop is CASSLVSGFSGEQFF. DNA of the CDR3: TGTGCCAGCAGTTTGGTCTCAGGGTTTAGCGGTGAGCAGTTCTTC.

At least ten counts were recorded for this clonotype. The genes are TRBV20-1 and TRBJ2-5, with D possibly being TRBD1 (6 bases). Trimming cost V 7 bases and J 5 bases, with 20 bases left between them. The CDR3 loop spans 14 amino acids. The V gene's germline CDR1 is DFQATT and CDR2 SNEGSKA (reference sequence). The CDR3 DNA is TGCAGTGTGGGACAAGATCGGAGCCAGGAGACCCAGTACTTC. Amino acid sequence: CSVGQDRSQETQYF.

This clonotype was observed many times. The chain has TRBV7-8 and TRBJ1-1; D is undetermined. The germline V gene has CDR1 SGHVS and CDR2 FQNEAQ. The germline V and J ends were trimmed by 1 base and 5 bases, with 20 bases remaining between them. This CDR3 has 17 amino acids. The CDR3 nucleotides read TGTGCCAGCAGCTTAGGCGGGCCTTACAAACCGGGGACTGAAGCTTTCTTT. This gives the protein CASSLGGPYKPGTEAFF.

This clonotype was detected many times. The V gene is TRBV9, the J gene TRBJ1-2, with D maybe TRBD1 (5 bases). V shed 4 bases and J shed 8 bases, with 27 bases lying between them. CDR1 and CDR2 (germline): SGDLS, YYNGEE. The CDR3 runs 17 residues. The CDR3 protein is CASSLGASGRDHGGYTF. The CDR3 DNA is TGTGCCAGCAGCTTGGGAGCTTCGGGCAGGGATCATGGCGGCTACACCTTC.

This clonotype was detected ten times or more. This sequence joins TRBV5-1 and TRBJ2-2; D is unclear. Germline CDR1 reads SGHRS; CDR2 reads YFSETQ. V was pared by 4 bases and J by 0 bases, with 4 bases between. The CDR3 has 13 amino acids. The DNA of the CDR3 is TGCGCCAGCAGCCGATCGAACACCGGGGAGCTGTTTTTT. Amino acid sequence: CASSRSNTGELFF. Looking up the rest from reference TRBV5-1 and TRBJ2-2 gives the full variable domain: KAGVTQTPRYLIKTRGQQVTLSCSPISGHRSVSWYQQTPGQGLQFLFEYFSETQRNKGNFPGRFSGRQFSNSRSEMNVSTLELGDSALYLCASSRSNTGELFFGEGSRLTVL.

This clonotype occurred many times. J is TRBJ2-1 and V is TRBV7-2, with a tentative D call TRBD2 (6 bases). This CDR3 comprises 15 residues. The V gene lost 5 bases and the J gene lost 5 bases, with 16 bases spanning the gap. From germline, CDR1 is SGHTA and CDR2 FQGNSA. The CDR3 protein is CASSEWGTSHNEQFF. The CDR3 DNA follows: TGTGCCAGCAGCGAGTGGGGGACTTCACACAATGAGCAGTTCTTC.

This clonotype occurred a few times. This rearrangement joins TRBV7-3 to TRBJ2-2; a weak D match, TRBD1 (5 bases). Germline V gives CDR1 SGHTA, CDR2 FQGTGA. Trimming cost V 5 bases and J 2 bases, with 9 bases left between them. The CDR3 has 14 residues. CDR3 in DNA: TGTGCCAGCAGCCCTGGACATAACACCGGGGAGCTGTTTTTT. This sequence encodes CASSPGHNTGELFF.

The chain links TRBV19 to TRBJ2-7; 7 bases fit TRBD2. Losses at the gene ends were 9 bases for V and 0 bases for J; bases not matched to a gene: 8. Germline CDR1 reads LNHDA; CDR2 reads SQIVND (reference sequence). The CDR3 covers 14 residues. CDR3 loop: CASTTSAHSYEQYF. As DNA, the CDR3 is TGTGCCAGCACCACTAGCGCCCACTCCTACGAGCAGTACTTC.

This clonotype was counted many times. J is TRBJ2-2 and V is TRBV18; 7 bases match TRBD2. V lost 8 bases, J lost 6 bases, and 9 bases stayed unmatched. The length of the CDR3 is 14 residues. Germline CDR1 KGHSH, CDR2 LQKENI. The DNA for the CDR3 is TGTGCCAGCAGCACACTAGCGTATGCCGGGGAGCTGTTTTTT. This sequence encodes CASSTLAYAGELFF.

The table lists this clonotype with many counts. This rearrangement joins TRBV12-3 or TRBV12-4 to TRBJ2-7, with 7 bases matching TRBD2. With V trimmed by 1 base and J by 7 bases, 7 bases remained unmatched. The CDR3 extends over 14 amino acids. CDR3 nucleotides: TGTGCCAGCAGTTTAGGGGTCAGGCGGGGGGAGCAGTACTTC. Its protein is CASSLGVRRGEQYF.

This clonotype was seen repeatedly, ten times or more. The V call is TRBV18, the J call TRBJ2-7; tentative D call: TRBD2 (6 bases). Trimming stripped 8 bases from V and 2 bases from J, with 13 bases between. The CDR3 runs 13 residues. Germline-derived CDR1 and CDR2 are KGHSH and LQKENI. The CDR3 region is CASRGLQTYEQYF. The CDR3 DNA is TGTGCCAGCCGGGGACTTCAAACCTACGAGCAGTACTTC. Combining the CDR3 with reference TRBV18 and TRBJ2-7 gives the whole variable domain NAGVMQNPRHLVRRRGQEARLRCSPMKGHSHVYWYRQLPEEGLKFMVYLQKENIIDESGMPKERFSAEFPKEGPSILRIQQVVRGDSAAYFCASRGLQTYEQYFGPGTRLTVT.

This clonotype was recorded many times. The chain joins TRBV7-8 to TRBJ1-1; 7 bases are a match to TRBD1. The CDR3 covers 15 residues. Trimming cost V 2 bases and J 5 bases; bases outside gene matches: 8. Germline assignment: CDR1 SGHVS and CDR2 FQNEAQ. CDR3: CASSLLRGGFTEAFF. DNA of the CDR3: TGTGCCAGCAGCTTACTTAGAGGGGGCTTTACTGAAGCTTTCTTT.